This TCR beta chain was identified in a study of neurological immune-mediated disorders. Notes on the study in general: HTLV-1-associated myelopathy had the most TCR clonal expansion, whereas multiple sclerosis had the least (lower than in healthy controls).

This clonotype was recorded at least ten times. Its target is not known. At one boundary the junction diverges from the germline segment, which might be a read error. The starting material, 2 million PBMCs stored at -80 C, gave rise to the unsorted libraries. Every sequencing run generated over 180 million TCR-beta sequences from 15-18 subjects. Each CDR3 protein gets one entry after TCRdb re-called the 5' RACE reads with MiXCR. The sample has tens of thousands of distinct CDR3 sequences; around 4% are singletons. This CDR3 contains 14 residues. Germline assignment: CDR1 ENHRY and CDR2 SYGVKD. The source of this sequence is a man aged 30 to 45 with multiple sclerosis. Material: PBMCs. This sequence joins TRBV10-3 and TRBJ1-5; D is undetermined. The CDR3 region has the DNA TGTGCCATCAGTCAGGCGTATAGCAATCAGCCCCAGAATTTT. Translation gives CAISQAYSNQPQNF.